This TCR beta chain is drawn from a study of shared clonotypes between healthy human individuals. Using about 0.2 ug DNA, about 30,000 T cell genomes, the sorted-subset replicate PCRs were run. The protocol was immunoSEQ multiplex PCR, while the TCRdb copy is restricted to in-frame clones and leaves out a portion. Found here are millions of clones, about 93% of them singletons; the top ten hold roughly 1.7%. CD45RO-negative CD8 cells positively selected for CCR7 made up the naive population, which excluded terminally differentiated effector memory CD45RA+ cells. Remarks on this clone: Its cognate antigen is unknown.

V lost 1 base, J lost 7 bases, and 1 base stayed unmatched. The CDR3 totals 15 residues. Germline V lookup: CDR1 LNHDA, CDR2 SQIVND (reference sequence). Regarding the study as a whole: Compared with memory subsets, naive subsets generally had larger estimated richness. Relative to their counterparts shared across all four donors, non-shared clonotypes exhibited diminished generation probabilities.

The chain links TRBV19 to TRBJ2-1; 13 nucleotides line up with TRBD2. This TCR derives from a man between 18 and 29 years old in good health. Some clones in this sample may be carry-over from other donors' samples. Sequences were obtained from naive CD8+ T cells from PBMCs. The CDR3 region has the DNA TGTGCCAGTAGTATAGGGACTAGCGGGAGTAATGAGCAGTTCTTC. Translation: CASSIGTSGSNEQFF.